This T cell receptor (beta chain) was sequenced for a study of CD8 T cells in ankylosing spondylitis. Scientists made TCR beta libraries using quantitative 5'-RACE with molecular barcodes. TCRdb re-called the 5' RACE reads through MiXCR, storing one row per CDR3 protein. The sample records about 800,000 distinct CDR3 sequences, about 12% being singletons. There are 15 residues in the CDR3. V lost 0 bases and J lost 1, with 7 bases in between. CDR1 and CDR2 (germline): SGHRS, YFSETQ. Regarding the study as a whole: Reportedly, significant enrichment of disease-linked clones occurred in matched ankylosing spondylitis synovial fluid. In reactive arthritis synovial fluid and blood, some motif variants had been reported before. Disease-linked clones were CD8+ and relatively rare in peripheral blood. What appeared characteristic of ankylosing spondylitis blood was a TCR beta motif of fewer than ten highly homologous variants.

This clonotype was seen many times. Antigen: not known. The chain combines TRBV5-1 with TRBJ2-2; no reliable D call. The source is a male donor with ankylosing spondylitis. Sequencing was done on a sample of blood, either unsorted or a sorted T cell fraction (not recorded which). CDR3 DNA: TGCGCCAGCAGCTTGGGGGGATGGAACACCGGGGAGCTGTTTTTT. Translated, it gives CASSLGGWNTGELFF.